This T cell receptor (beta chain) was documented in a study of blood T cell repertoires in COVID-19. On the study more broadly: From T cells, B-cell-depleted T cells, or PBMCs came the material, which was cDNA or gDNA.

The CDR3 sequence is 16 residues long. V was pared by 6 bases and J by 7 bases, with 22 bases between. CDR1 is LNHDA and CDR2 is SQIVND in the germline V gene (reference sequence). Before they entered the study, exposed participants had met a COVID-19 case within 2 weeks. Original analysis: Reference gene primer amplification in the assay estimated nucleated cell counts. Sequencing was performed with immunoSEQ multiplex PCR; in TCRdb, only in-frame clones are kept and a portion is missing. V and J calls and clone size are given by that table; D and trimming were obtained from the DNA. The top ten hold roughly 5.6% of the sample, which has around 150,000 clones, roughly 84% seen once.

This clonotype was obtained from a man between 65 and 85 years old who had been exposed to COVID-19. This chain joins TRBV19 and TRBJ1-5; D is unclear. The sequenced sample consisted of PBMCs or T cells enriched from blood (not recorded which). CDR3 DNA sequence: TGTGCCAGTAGCTCAGCCGAGCGCCAGCCGGGACAGCCCCAGCATTTT. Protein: CASSSAERQPGQPQHF.